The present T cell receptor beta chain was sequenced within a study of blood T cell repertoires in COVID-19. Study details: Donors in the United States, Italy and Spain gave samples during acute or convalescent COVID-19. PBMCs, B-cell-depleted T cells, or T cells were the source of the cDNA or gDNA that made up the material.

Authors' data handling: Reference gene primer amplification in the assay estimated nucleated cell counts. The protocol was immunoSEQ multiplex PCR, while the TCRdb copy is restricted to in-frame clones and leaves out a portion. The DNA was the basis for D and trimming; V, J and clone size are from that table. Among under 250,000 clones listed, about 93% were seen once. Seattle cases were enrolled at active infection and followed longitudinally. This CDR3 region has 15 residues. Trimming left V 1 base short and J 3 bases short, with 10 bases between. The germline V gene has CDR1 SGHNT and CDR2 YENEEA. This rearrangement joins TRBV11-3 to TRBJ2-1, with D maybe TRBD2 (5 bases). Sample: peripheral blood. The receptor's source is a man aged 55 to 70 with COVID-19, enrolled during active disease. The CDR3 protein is CASSLARAGYNEQFF. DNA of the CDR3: TGTGCCAGCAGCTTAGCCCGGGCGGGCTACAATGAGCAGTTCTTC.